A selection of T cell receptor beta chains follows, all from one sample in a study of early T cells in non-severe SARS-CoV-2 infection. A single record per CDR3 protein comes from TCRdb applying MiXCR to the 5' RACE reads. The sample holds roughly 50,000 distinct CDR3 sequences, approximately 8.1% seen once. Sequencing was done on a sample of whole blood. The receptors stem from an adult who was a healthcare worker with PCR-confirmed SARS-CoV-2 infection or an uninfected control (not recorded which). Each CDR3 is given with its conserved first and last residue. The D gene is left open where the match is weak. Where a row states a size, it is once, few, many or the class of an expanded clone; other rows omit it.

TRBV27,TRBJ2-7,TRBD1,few,CASGQGAIYEQYF,TGTGCCAGCGGACAGGGGGCGATCTACGAGCAGTACTTC
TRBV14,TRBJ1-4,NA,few,CASSQSRGGSREKLFF,TGTGCCAGCAGCCAATCAAGGGGGGGATCCAGAGAAAAACTGTTTTTT
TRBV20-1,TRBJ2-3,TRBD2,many,CSARDARRGGNTDTQYF,TGCAGTGCTAGAGACGCTCGGCGGGGGGGAAACACAGATACGCAGTATTTT
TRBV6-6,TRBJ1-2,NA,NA,CASSSGVYGYTF,TGTGCCAGCAGTTCGGGAGTCTATGGCTACACCTTC
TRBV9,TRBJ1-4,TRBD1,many,CASSVQGGEKLFF,TGTGCCAGCAGCGTACAGGGGGGTGAAAAACTGTTTTTT
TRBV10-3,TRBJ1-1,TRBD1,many,CAISRQGKTEAFF,TGTGCCATCAGTAGACAGGGAAAGACTGAAGCTTTCTTT
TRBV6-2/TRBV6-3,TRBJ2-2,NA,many,CASTTRGPNTGELFF,TGTGCCAGCACCACCAGGGGACCAAACACCGGGGAGCTGTTTTTT
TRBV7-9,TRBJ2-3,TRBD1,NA,CASSHGTGGPTDTQYF,TGTGCCAGCAGCCATGGGACAGGGGGCCCCACAGATACGCAGTATTTT
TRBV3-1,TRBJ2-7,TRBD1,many,CASSQNRGSEQYF,TGTGCCAGCAGCCAAAACAGGGGTTCCGAGCAGTACTTC
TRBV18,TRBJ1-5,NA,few,CASSQTNSNQPQHF,TGTGCCAGCTCCCAGACAAATAGCAATCAGCCCCAGCATTTT
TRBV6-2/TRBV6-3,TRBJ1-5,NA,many,CASSYEQGSNQPQHF,TGTGCCAGCAGTTACGAGCAGGGTTCCAATCAGCCCCAGCATTTT
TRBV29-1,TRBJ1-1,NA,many,CSVEGSGTEAFF,TGCAGCGTTGAAGGTTCTGGCACTGAAGCTTTCTTT
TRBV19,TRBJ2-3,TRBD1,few,CASRTPQGDTDTQYF,TGTGCCAGTAGGACACCTCAGGGGGACACAGATACGCAGTATTTT
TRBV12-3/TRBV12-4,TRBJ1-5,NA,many,CASSLVQSNQPQHF,TGTGCCAGCAGTTTAGTACAGAGCAATCAGCCCCAGCATTTT
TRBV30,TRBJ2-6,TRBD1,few,CAWTPGQSLSGANVLTF,TGTGCCTGGACTCCGGGACAGTCTCTCTCTGGGGCCAACGTCCTGACTTTC
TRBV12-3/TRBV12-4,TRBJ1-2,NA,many,CASSPQGHRNYGYTF,TGTGCCAGCAGCCCGCAGGGCCACCGAAACTATGGCTACACCTTC
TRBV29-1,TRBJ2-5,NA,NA,CSAGMGETQYF,TGCAGCGCAGGAATGGGGGAGACCCAGTACTTC
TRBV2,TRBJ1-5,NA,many,CASSEGTLNQPQHF,TGTGCCAGCAGTGAAGGGACTCTCAATCAGCCCCAGCATTTT
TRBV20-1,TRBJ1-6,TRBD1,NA,CSARWGQGPNSPLHF,TGCAGTGCTAGGTGGGGACAGGGGCCTAATTCACCCCTCCACTTT
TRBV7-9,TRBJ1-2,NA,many,CASMQASWNYGYTF,TGTGCCAGCATGCAGGCTTCTTGGAACTATGGCTACACCTTC
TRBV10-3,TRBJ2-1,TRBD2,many,CAISLSGGAKNEQFF,TGTGCCATCAGTCTAAGCGGGGGGGCCAAGAATGAGCAGTTCTTC
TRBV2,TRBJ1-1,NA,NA,CARTGRGTEAFF,TGTGCCAGAACAGGGCGAGGAACTGAAGCTTTCTTT
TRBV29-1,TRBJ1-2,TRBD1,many,CSAWTGGNGYTF,TGCAGCGCATGGACAGGGGGGAATGGCTACACCTTC
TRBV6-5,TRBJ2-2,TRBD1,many,CASRGQGYTGELFF,TGTGCCAGCAGAGGACAGGGGTACACCGGGGAGCTGTTTTTT
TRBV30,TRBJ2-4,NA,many,CAWSQGRDIQYF,TGTGCCTGGAGTCAAGGGAGAGACATTCAGTACTTC
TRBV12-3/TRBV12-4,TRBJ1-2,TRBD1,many,CASSNGQGYGYTF,TGTGCCAGCAGCAATGGACAGGGGTATGGCTACACCTTC
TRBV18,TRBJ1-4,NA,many,CASSPRASAEKLFF,TGTGCCAGCTCACCCCGGGCGTCAGCGGAAAAACTGTTTTTT
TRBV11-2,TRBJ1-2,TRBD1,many,CASSFGGQGRNGYTF,TGTGCCAGCAGCTTCGGAGGACAGGGAAGGAATGGCTACACCTTC
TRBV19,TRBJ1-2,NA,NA,CASSPGLNYGYTF,TGTGCCAGTTCTCCGGGCCTCAACTATGGCTACACCTTC
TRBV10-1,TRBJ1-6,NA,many,CASSEKVGLTGSPLHF,TGCGCCAGCAGTGAAAAGGTGGGACTCACGGGCTCACCCCTCCACTTT
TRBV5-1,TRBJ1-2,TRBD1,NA,CASSWTGTVDGYTF,TGCGCCAGCAGCTGGACCGGGACAGTTGATGGCTACACCTTC
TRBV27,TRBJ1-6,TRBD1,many,CASSLKTGTYNSPLHF,TGTGCCAGCAGTTTAAAGACAGGGACCTATAATTCACCCCTCCACTTT
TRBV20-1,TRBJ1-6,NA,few,CSARGETNNSPLHF,TGCAGTGCCCGGGGAGAGACCAATAATTCACCCCTCCACTTT
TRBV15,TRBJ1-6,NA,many,CATSRVANRNSPLHF,TGTGCCACCAGCAGAGTGGCCAACAGAAATTCACCCCTCCACTTT
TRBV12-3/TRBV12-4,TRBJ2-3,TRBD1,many,CASSETGASSDTQYF,TGTGCCAGCAGCGAGACAGGGGCGAGTTCAGATACGCAGTATTTT
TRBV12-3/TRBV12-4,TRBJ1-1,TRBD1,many,CASSLRQGETEAFF,TGTGCCAGCAGTTTGAGACAGGGAGAGACTGAAGCTTTCTTT
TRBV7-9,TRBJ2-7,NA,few,CASSLDQRGEQYF,TGTGCCAGCAGCTTAGATCAGCGCGGCGAGCAGTACTTC
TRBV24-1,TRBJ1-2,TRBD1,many,CATSDDRGPNYTF,TGTGCCACCAGTGATGACAGGGGGCCGAACTACACCTTC
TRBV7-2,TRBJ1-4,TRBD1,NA,CGSSLVGTGYEKLFF,TGTGGCAGCAGCTTAGTCGGGACAGGCTATGAAAAACTGTTTTTT
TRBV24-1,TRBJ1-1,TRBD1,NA,CATRETGGGTEAFF,TGTGCCACCAGGGAGACAGGGGGAGGGACTGAAGCTTTCTTT
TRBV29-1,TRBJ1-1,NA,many,CSVVSRRGNTEAFF,TGCAGCGTTGTATCACGCAGGGGGAACACTGAAGCTTTCTTT
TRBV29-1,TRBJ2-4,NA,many,CSVWEPGLAKNIQYF,TGCAGCGTTTGGGAACCCGGGCTAGCCAAAAACATTCAGTACTTC
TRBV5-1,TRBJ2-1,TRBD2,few,CASSQTSGGANEQFF,TGCGCCAGCAGCCAGACTAGCGGGGGGGCCAATGAGCAGTTCTTC
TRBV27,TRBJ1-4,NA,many,CASSLAGVEKLFF,TGTGCCAGCAGTTTAGCCGGGGTTGAAAAACTGTTTTTT
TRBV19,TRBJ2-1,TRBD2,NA,CASSNSGGLYNEQFF,TGTGCCAGTAGTAACAGCGGGGGGCTCTACAATGAGCAGTTCTTC
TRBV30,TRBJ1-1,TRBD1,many,CAWRSHHRGQDTEAFF,TGTGCCTGGAGATCCCACCACAGGGGGCAGGACACTGAAGCTTTCTTT
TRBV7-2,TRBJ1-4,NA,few,CASSLGVPEKLFF,TGTGCCAGCAGCTTAGGGGTTCCTGAAAAACTGTTTTTT
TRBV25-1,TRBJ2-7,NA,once,CASSGSNSYEQYF,TGTGCCAGCAGTGGTTCAAACTCCTACGAGCAGTACTTC